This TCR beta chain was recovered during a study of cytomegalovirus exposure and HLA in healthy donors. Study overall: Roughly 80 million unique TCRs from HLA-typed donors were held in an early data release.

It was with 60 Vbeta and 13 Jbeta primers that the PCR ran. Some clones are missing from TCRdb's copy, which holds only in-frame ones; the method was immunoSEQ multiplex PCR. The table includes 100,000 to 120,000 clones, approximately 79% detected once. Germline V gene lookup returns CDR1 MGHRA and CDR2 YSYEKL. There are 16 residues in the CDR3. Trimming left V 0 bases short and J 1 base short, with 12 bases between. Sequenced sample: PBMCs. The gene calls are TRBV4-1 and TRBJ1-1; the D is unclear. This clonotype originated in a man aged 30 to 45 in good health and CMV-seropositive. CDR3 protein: CASSQDRGEKNTEAFF. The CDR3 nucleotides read TGCGCCAGCAGCCAAGACCGGGGAGAAAAGAACACTGAAGCTTTCTTT.